The 4 T cell receptor beta chains in this list originate from one sample, sequenced in a study of blood T cell repertoires in COVID-19. Clones were sequenced by immunoSEQ multiplex PCR, and TCRdb holds only the in-frame ones, with some missing. The data contain around 200,000 clones, nearly 90% of them singletons. Sequencing was carried out using peripheral blood. All receptors derive from a woman aged 18-29 years who had recovered from COVID-19.

The V gene is TRBV11-2, the J gene TRBJ2-1; 7 nucleotides match TRBD1. After removal of 3 bases from V and 4 bases from J, the junction contained 3 bases not matched to a gene. CDR3 length: 14 amino acids. Germline CDR1 SGHAT, CDR2 FQNNGV. The DNA of the CDR3 is TGTGCCAGCAGCTTTTCACAGGGGTACAATGAGCAGTTCTTC. Amino acids: CASSFSQGYNEQFF.

The genes are TRBV11-2 and TRBJ2-7; TRBD2 agrees at 9 bases. The germline gives CDR1 SGHAT, CDR2 FQNNGV. Trimming at V came to 0 bases and at J to 5 bases, leaving 11 bases not matched to a gene. The CDR3 loop spans 17 amino acids. CDR3 sequence (DNA): TGTGCCAGCAGCTTAGAGTTGGGTAGCGGGAGTTTACACGAGCAGTACTTC. Protein product: CASSLELGSGSLHEQYF.

This clone has only one observation. The V call is TRBV24-1, the J call TRBJ2-1; 12 nucleotides align to TRBD2. V gave up 3 bases and J gave up 7 bases; unmatched junction bases: 6. CDR3 length equals 16 residues. Germline CDR1 is KGHDR and CDR2 is SFDVKD. CDR3: CATSDSLLAGGNEQFF. CDR3 coding DNA: TGTGCCACCAGTGATAGTCTACTAGCGGGAGGTAATGAGCAGTTCTTC.

The chain combines TRBV18 with TRBJ2-2, with 7 bases aligning to TRBD2. V trimming: 4 bases; J trimming: 2 bases; junction bases outside the gene matches: 7. The CDR3 is 16 amino acids. Germline V gene data show CDR1 as KGHSH and CDR2 as LQKENI. CDR3 DNA: TGTGCCAGCTCACTCCACCGGGACTATAACACCGGGGAGCTGTTTTTT. Amino acids: CASSLHRDYNTGELFF.